The 9 T cell receptor beta chains below were found in one sample sequenced in a study of technical replicates of blood from four donors. The data were produced by immunoSEQ multiplex PCR, yet TCRdb's version contains in-frame clones alone and is incomplete. The repertoire holds about 97,000 clones, with just under 95% as singletons. Sequencing input: T cells isolated from PBMCs. The receptors originated from a human donor in good health.

This chain joins TRBV28 and TRBJ2-5; 9 bases are a match to TRBD2. Germline-derived CDR1 and CDR2 are MDHEN and SYDVKM. With V trimmed by 7 bases and J by 3 bases, 15 bases remained unmatched. There are 17 residues in the CDR3. CDR3 in DNA: TGTGCCAGCACTTCAAAGAGCGGGAGGCCCCTGGAAGAGACCCAGTACTTC. Protein: CASTSKSGRPLEETQYF.

The chain is built from TRBV4-3 and TRBJ2-7, with D maybe TRBD2 (6 bases). V gave up 4 bases and J gave up 4 bases, with 14 bases separating them. The CDR3 has 14 amino acids. Germline-derived CDR1 and CDR2 are LGHNA and YSLEER. CDR3 bases: TGCGCCAGCAGCCCCTCTCGCGGGGCTTACGAGCAGTACTTC. Amino acid sequence: CASSPSRGAYEQYF.

V and J are TRBV13 and TRBJ1-2; TRBD1 is a possible D gene (6 bases). V lost 0 bases, J lost 3 bases, and 20 bases lay in between. The CDR3 totals 18 residues. Germline values: CDR1 PRHDT, CDR2 FYEKMQ (reference sequence). CDR3 DNA: TGTGCCAGCAGCTTAGGTTTCGGGGGGGCAGCGCAAGACTATGGCTACACCTTC. Translation gives CASSLGFGGAAQDYGYTF. The full variable domain, in which reference TRBV13 and TRBJ1-2 provide the parts outside the CDR3, is AAGVIQSPRHLIKEKRETATLKCYPIPRHDTVYWYQQGPGQDPQFLISFYEKMQSDKGSIPDRFSAQQFSDYHSELNMSSLELGDSALYFCASSLGFGGAAQDYGYTFGSGTRLTVV.

This chain connects TRBV6-5 to TRBJ1-1, with TRBD1 matching over 10 bases. The V gene's germline CDR1 is MNHEY and CDR2 SVGAGI. V lost 7 bases to trimming and J lost 5 bases; unmatched junction nucleotides: 10. The CDR3 is 15 residues long. CDR3 nucleotides: TGTGCCAGCACCGACCCGGGACAGGGGAGGACTGAAGCTTTCTTT. This translates into CASTDPGQGRTEAFF.

This sequence joins TRBV7-2 and TRBJ1-5, with D possibly being TRBD1 (6 bases). CDR1 and CDR2 from the germline V gene are SGHTA and FQGNSA. CDR3 length equals 15 residues. Trimming took off 5 bases at V and 6 bases at J, with 17 bases between the two ends. In DNA, the CDR3 is TGTGCCAGCAGCCCCCTCGACAGGTTAAGTCAGCCCCAGCATTTT. Protein: CASSPLDRLSQPQHF.

The genes are TRBV12-5 and TRBJ2-1; 7 nucleotides line up with TRBD2. This CDR3 spans 17 amino acids. V was clipped by 2 bases and J by 10 bases; unmatched bases: 17. Germline CDR1 and CDR2: LGHNT and FRNRAP. CDR3 nucleotides: TGTGCTAGTGGTTTGCCCCTGTGGGGAGGGGAGCGGAGGGAGCAGTTCTTC. It is translated as CASGLPLWGGERREQFF. Variable domain in full (rest from reference TRBV12-5 and TRBJ2-1): DARVTQTPRHKVTEMGQEVTMRCQPILGHNTVFWYRQTMMQGLELLAYFRNRAPLDDSGMPKDRFSAEMPDATLATLKIQPSEPRDSAVYFCASGLPLWGGERREQFFGPGTRLTVL.

This clone occurred once. This chain links TRBV6-5 with TRBJ2-1; TRBD1 might be the D (6 bases). Trimming took off 6 bases at V and 11 bases at J, with 14 bases between the two ends. Germline CDR1 MNHEY, CDR2 SVGAGI. This CDR3 is built from 12 residues. CDR3 nucleotides: TGTGCCAGCAGCTCCGGGACACCTAAGCAGTTCTTC. It codes for CASSSGTPKQFF.

The chain employs TRBV27 and TRBJ2-1, with D possibly matching TRBD2 (5 bases). Germline-derived CDR1 and CDR2 are MNHEY and SMNVEV (reference sequence). This CDR3 is built from 14 residues. Trimming took 10 bases from V and 7 from J, leaving 20 bases between them. The CDR3 DNA sequence: TGTGCCACCTCTCTCTTGGGAGCCTTAAATGAGCAGTTCTTC. Translation: CATSLLGALNEQFF.

The rearrangement uses TRBV7-9 and TRBJ2-1, with 7 bases identical to TRBD1. V lost 2 bases to trimming and J lost 9 bases; unmatched junction nucleotides: 4. The CDR3 extends over 13 amino acids. Germline CDR1 and CDR2: SEHNR and FQNEAQ (reference sequence). The CDR3 DNA sequence: TGTGCCAGCAGCTTAATAGGGGGCGGTGAGCAGTTCTTC. This codes for CASSLIGGGEQFF.